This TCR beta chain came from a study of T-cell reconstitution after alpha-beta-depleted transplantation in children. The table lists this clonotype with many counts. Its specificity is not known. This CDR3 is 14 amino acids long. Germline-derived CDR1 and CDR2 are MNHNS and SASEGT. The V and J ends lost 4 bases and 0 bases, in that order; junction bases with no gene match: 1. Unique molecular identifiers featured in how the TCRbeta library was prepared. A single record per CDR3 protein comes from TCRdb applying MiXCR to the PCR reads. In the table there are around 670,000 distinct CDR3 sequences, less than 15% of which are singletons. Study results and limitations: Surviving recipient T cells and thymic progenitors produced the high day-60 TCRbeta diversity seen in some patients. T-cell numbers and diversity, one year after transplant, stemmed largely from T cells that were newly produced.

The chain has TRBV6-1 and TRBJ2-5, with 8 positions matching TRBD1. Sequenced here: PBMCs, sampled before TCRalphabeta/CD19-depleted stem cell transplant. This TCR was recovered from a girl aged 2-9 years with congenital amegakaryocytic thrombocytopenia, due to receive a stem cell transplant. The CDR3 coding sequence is TGTGCCAGCAGTGGGACAGGGAACCAAGAGACCCAGTACTTC. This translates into CASSGTGNQETQYF.